This is a list of T cell receptor beta chains from one sample in a study of graft-versus-host responses after intestinal transplantation. The assay was immunoSEQ multiplex PCR, and TCRdb's table has in-frame clones only and misses some. This table holds about 43,000 clones, approximately 94% found once. The sequences come from PBMCs, collected approximately 360 days after intestinal transplant. The receptor set was obtained from a human patient who received an intestinal transplant, so some T cells may come from the graft donor. The CDR3 runs from the conserved cysteine through the conserved F or W. A D gene is named only where the DNA matches it firmly. Clone size, where shown, is once, few, many, or a class for clones that have expanded.

TRBV27,-,-,TRBJ2-7,TGTGCCAGCAGCAACCACAGGGGAGGGAACGAGCAGTACTTC,CASSNHRGGNEQYF
TRBV21-1,once,-,TRBJ1-2,TGTGCCAGCAGCAAAGGAGGGGGTTATAACTATGGCTACACCTTC,CASSKGGGYNYGYTF
TRBV5-1,-,TRBD2,TRBJ2-1,TGCGCCAGCAGCTTTCCTAGCGGGAGTTTGGATGAGCAGTTCTTC,CASSFPSGSLDEQFF
TRBV6-5,-,-,TRBJ1-2,TGTGCCAGCAGTTACAGGGGACGCAACTATGGCTACACCTTC,CASSYRGRNYGYTF
TRBV11-2,-,-,TRBJ2-7,TGTGCCAGCAGCCTCGTGCGACAGTCCTACGAGCAGTACTTC,CASSLVRQSYEQYF
TRBV28,-,-,TRBJ1-5,TGTGCCAGCAGTCGCCCCGGTTCGTATCAGCCCCAGCATTTT,CASSRPGSYQPQHF
TRBV7-9,-,TRBD1,TRBJ2-7,TGTGCCAGCAGCCACTTCGTAGGACAGGGAATCAACGAGCAGTACTTC,CASSHFVGQGINEQYF
TRBV28,-,-,TRBJ2-2,TGTGCCAGCAAGGAGGCCGGGGAGCTGTTTTTT,CASKEAGELFF
TRBV11-2,-,-,TRBJ2-7,TGTGCCAGCAGCTTAGGGCATACGACGGGGACCTACGAGCAGTACTTC,CASSLGHTTGTYEQYF
TRBV19,few,TRBD2,TRBJ2-2,TGTGCCAGTAGTATTAGGCTTGGGACTAGCAACACCGGGGAGCTGTTTTTT,CASSIRLGTSNTGELFF
TRBV28,-,TRBD1,TRBJ1-2,TGTGCCAGCAGTCGCCCCGGGACAGGCCTCTATGGCTACACCTTC,CASSRPGTGLYGYTF
TRBV4-1,-,-,TRBJ2-5,TGCGCCAGCAGCCACCCCCCGAGAGGGAGACAAGAGACCCAGTACTTC,CASSHPPRGRQETQYF
TRBV6-5,-,-,TRBJ1-2,TGTGCCAGCAGAACGAAGGGCTGGGAGTATGGCTACACCTTC,CASRTKGWEYGYTF
TRBV6-5,-,TRBD1,TRBJ1-1,TGTGCCAGCAGTGACTCAGGGGGTAGGGGCACTGAAGCTTTCTTT,CASSDSGGRGTEAFF
TRBV4-1,-,TRBD1,TRBJ1-5,TGCGCCAGCGCCGACAGGGACTATCAGCCCCAGCATTTT,CASADRDYQPQHF
TRBV28,-,TRBD2,TRBJ2-3,TGTGCCAGCAGATCGGGACTAGCGGGAACAGGATTTACCACAGATACGCAGTATTTT,CASRSGLAGTGFTTDTQYF
TRBV5-4,-,TRBD1,TRBJ1-1,TGTGCCAGCAGCTTGGGAGCAGGGGGTATGAACACTGAAGCTTTCTTT,CASSLGAGGMNTEAFF
TRBV29-1,-,-,TRBJ2-7,TGCAGCGTTGAGAAGGGCGGGGCGGGTGGCGAGCAGTACTTC,CSVEKGGAGGEQYF
TRBV5-1,-,TRBD1,TRBJ2-1,TGCGCCAGCAGCGCACAGGGGGCCGGAGGGAATGAGCAGTTCTTC,CASSAQGAGGNEQFF
TRBV7-3,-,-,TRBJ2-6,TGTGCCAGCAGCTTAATCCCCAACGTCCTGACTTTC,CASSLIPNVLTF
TRBV28,-,TRBD1,TRBJ1-6,TGTGCCAGCCGTCCGGGACAGCATAATTCACCCCTCCACTTT,CASRPGQHNSPLHF
TRBV7-6,-,TRBD2,TRBJ2-5,TGTGCCAGCAGCGCCTCCGGGACTACCTCGGCCCAGTACTTC,CASSASGTTSAQYF
TRBV6-5,-,-,TRBJ2-3,TGTGCCAGCTGGTATCTGGGCCGGCGGACAGATACGCAGTATTTT,CASWYLGRRTDTQYF
TRBV11-2,-,-,TRBJ2-4,TGTGCCAGCACCTCGCTTCTAGGGTACGGAAACATTCAGTACTTC,CASTSLLGYGNIQYF
TRBV23-1,-,-,TRBJ2-7,TGCGCCAGCAGTCAATGGTACAGTGGCAGGCGATCCACCTACGAGCAGTACTTC,CASSQWYSGRRSTYEQYF
TRBV6-5,-,-,TRBJ1-5,TGTGCCAGCAGTTCCAAGGCGGGAGGGCCCCAGCATTTT,CASSSKAGGPQHF
TRBV6-1,-,-,TRBJ2-4,TGTGCCAGCAGTGGGTACGAGGAACTAGCCAAAAACATTCAGTACTTC,CASSGYEELAKNIQYF
TRBV11-2,-,-,TRBJ1-5,TGTGCCAGCAGCAAAGGGTCGGGCAATCAGCCCCAGCATTTT,CASSKGSGNQPQHF
TRBV2,-,-,TRBJ1-6,TGTGCCAGCACGGTAGTCCTCTCCTATAATTCACCCCTCCACTTT,CASTVVLSYNSPLHF
TRBV28,-,-,TRBJ2-1,TGTGCCAGCGGAGTCAACAATGAGCAGTTCTTC,CASGVNNEQFF
TRBV7-6,-,TRBD2,TRBJ2-2,TGTGCCAGCAGCTTTTCTAGCGGACCGTACACCGGGGAGCTGTTTTTT,CASSFSSGPYTGELFF
TRBV30,-,TRBD1,TRBJ2-1,TGTGCCTACAGGGGAAGGAGTATTGAGCAGTTCTTC,CAYRGRSIEQFF
TRBV5-1,-,-,TRBJ2-7,TGCGCCAGCAGCTTGGACAGGGAGGACGAGCAGTACTTC,CASSLDREDEQYF
TRBV28,-,-,TRBJ2-7,TGTGCCAGCAGATCAGGGTTCTACGAGCAGTACTTC,CASRSGFYEQYF
TRBV29-1,once,-,TRBJ1-2,TGCAGCGTTGAAAAGGATCTTTACTATGGCTACACCTTC,CSVEKDLYYGYTF
TRBV5-4,-,TRBD1,TRBJ2-5,TGTGCCAGCAGCCCAACAGGGGGTAGGGAGACCCAGTACTTC,CASSPTGGRETQYF
TRBV7-9,-,-,TRBJ2-7,TGTGCCAGCAGCGCAGAGGGACGCCCCTACGAGCAGTACTTC,CASSAEGRPYEQYF
TRBV10-2,once,-,TRBJ1-5,TGCGCCAGCGGGTACAGCTTTTTCAATCAGCCCCAGCATTTT,CASGYSFFNQPQHF
TRBV2,-,TRBD2,TRBJ2-2,TGTGCCAGCAGAGCTAGCGGGGGGTTGACCGGGGAGCTGTTTTTT,CASRASGGLTGELFF
TRBV5-5,-,-,TRBJ2-7,TGTGCCAGCAGCTTCTTTTCCGGCAGGGCCTCCTACGAGCAGTACTTC,CASSFFSGRASYEQYF
TRBV19,-,-,TRBJ1-5,TGTGCCAGTAGTATAGCAGAGGGGTTGCCCCAGCATTTT,CASSIAEGLPQHF
TRBV6-5,once,-,TRBJ1-2,TGTGCCACCTATGGGCCGCCGGGCTACACCTTC,CATYGPPGYTF
TRBV4-2,-,-,TRBJ2-2,TGTGCCAGCAGCCAAGAACCGAGAACCGGGGAGCTGTTTTTT,CASSQEPRTGELFF
TRBV7-9,-,-,TRBJ1-1,TGTGCCAGCAGCCCAACCCCGGACACTGAAGCTTTCTTT,CASSPTPDTEAFF
TRBV29-1,-,-,TRBJ1-5,TGCAGCGTTGATGGGGGGGGTCCCAATCAGCCCCAGCATTTT,CSVDGGGPNQPQHF
TRBV10-3,-,TRBD1,TRBJ1-1,TGTGCCATCAGTGAAAGGGAGGGCAGGGGGCGGTCATTTGAAGCTTTCTTT,CAISEREGRGRSFEAFF
TRBV11-2,-,TRBD1,TRBJ1-2,TGTGCCAGCAGCTCGGGACAGTTAGCTAACTATGGCTACACCTTC,CASSSGQLANYGYTF
TRBV6-1,-,-,TRBJ1-5,TGTGCCAGCAGTGAAGAGGGAGGGCTATGGGCCCAGCATTTT,CASSEEGGLWAQHF
TRBV14,-,-,TRBJ2-7,TGTGCCAGCAGCCGGGGGTACCCCTACGAGCAGTACTTC,CASSRGYPYEQYF
TRBV7-9,once,TRBD1,TRBJ1-1,TGTGCCAGCAGCCTTAGGACAGGGCGGATCCTGAACACTGAAGCTTTCTTT,CASSLRTGRILNTEAFF